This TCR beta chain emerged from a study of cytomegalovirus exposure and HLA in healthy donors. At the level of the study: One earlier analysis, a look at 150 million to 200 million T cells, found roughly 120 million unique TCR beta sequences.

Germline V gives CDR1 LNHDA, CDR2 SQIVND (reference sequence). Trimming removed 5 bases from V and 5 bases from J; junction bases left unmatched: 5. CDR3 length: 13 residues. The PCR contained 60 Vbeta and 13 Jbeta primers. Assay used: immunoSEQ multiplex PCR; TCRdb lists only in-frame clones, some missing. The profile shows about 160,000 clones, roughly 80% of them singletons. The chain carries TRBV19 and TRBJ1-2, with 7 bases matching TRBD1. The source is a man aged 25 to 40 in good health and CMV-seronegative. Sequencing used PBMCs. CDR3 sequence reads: CASSSGQPYGYTF. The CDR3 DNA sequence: TGTGCCAGTAGTTCGGGACAGCCTTATGGCTACACCTTC.